This paragraph reports one T cell receptor (beta chain). This sample was taken from a study of blood T cell repertoires in COVID-19. Study-level information: PBMCs, B-cell-depleted T cells, or T cells were the source of the cDNA or gDNA that made up the material.

The assay was immunoSEQ multiplex PCR, and TCRdb's table has in-frame clones only and misses some. The data show 130,000 to 150,000 clones, 85% seen once. The CDR3 has 14 residues. Germline CDR1 is LNHDA and CDR2 is SQIVND (reference sequence). V was cut by 5 bases and J by 6 bases, with 14 bases left in between. Sample: peripheral blood. The receptor comes from a woman aged 40 to 50 with active or convalescent COVID-19. The chain is built from TRBV19 and TRBJ2-1; D call uncertain. This CDR3 is CASSSTHYPNEQFF. As DNA, the CDR3 is TGTGCCAGTAGTTCCACCCACTACCCCAATGAGCAGTTCTTC. Full variable domain (remainder filled in from reference TRBV19 and TRBJ2-1): DGGITQSPKYLFRKEGQNVTLSCEQNLNHDAMYWYRQDPGQGLRLIYYSQIVNDFQKGDIAEGYSVSREKKESFPLTVTSAQKNPTAFYLCASSSTHYPNEQFFGPGTRLTVL.